This is a list of T cell receptor beta chains from one sample in a study of T cells in Graves' hyperthyroidism and ophthalmopathy. TCRdb independently ran MiXCR on the multiplex PCR reads; one entry per CDR3 protein. Of roughly 260,000 distinct CDR3 sequences detected, 13% to 15% appear once; the ten largest clones hold about an eighth. Input material: blood. The receptors come from a woman aged 40 to 55 with Graves' hyperthyroidism that later progressed to Graves' ophthalmopathy. Both conserved end residues are part of each CDR3. D genes are given only for firm matches. The listing skips clone size in some rows; elsewhere it reads once, few, many or a size class.

J gene: TRBJ1-1
D gene: NA
clone size: many
V gene: TRBV18
CDR3 DNA: TGTGCCAGCTCACCCCCCGGCGGTGAAGCTTTCTTT
CDR3 protein: CASSPPGGEAFF

J gene: TRBJ2-7
D gene: TRBD1
clone size: NA
V gene: TRBV7-2
CDR3 DNA: TGTGCCAGCAGCGACCGGGACAGGCTCGGGGAGCAGTACTTC
CDR3 protein: CASSDRDRLGEQYF

J gene: TRBJ1-2
D gene: NA
clone size: many
V gene: TRBV6-1
CDR3 DNA: TGTGCCAGCAGAGCGGATTCTAACTATGGCTACACCTTC
CDR3 protein: CASRADSNYGYTF

J gene: TRBJ2-3
D gene: NA
clone size: many
V gene: TRBV12-3/TRBV12-4
CDR3 DNA: TGTGCCAGCAGTCCCCCGGGTGAGGAGCCCACAGATACGCAGTATTTT
CDR3 protein: CASSPPGEEPTDTQYF

J gene: TRBJ1-5
D gene: NA
clone size: many
V gene: TRBV18
CDR3 DNA: TGTGCCAGCTCACCAGGGGGAGGCAATCAGCCCCAGCATTTT
CDR3 protein: CASSPGGGNQPQHF

J gene: TRBJ2-1
D gene: NA
clone size: many
V gene: TRBV2
CDR3 DNA: TGTGCCAGCGGTGCGGTTAGCTCCTACAATGAGCAGTTCTTC
CDR3 protein: CASGAVSSYNEQFF

J gene: TRBJ2-4
D gene: NA
clone size: NA
V gene: TRBV27
CDR3 DNA: TGTGCCAGCAGTTTCATCTTTCGGGGGCGGAGGGAAGCCAAAAACATTCAGTACTTC
CDR3 protein: CASSFIFRGRREAKNIQYF

J gene: TRBJ2-1
D gene: TRBD2
clone size: many
V gene: TRBV28
CDR3 DNA: TGTGCCAGCAGTTTAGGGGCTAGCGGGAACGATGAGCAGTTCTTC
CDR3 protein: CASSLGASGNDEQFF

J gene: TRBJ1-1
D gene: NA
clone size: many
V gene: TRBV3-1
CDR3 DNA: TGTGCCAGCAGCCAACGACTTGAAGCTTTCTTT
CDR3 protein: CASSQRLEAFF

J gene: TRBJ2-1
D gene: NA
clone size: many
V gene: TRBV29-1
CDR3 DNA: TGCAGCGTTCAACGGGGCGGCACAAATGAGCAGTTCTTC
CDR3 protein: CSVQRGGTNEQFF

J gene: TRBJ1-4
D gene: NA
clone size: many
V gene: TRBV28
CDR3 DNA: TGTGCCAGCAGTTTAGGGGCAGGGGTGGGTGAAAAACTGTTTTTT
CDR3 protein: CASSLGAGVGEKLFF

J gene: TRBJ2-7
D gene: NA
clone size: many
V gene: TRBV7-6
CDR3 DNA: TGTGCCAGCAGCTTAGAGGGACGAAGCTCCTACGAGCAGTACTTC
CDR3 protein: CASSLEGRSSYEQYF

J gene: TRBJ1-1
D gene: NA
clone size: many
V gene: TRBV6-1
CDR3 DNA: TGTGCCGCGAGGGTAGTGAACACTGAAGCTTTCTTT
CDR3 protein: CAARVVNTEAFF

J gene: TRBJ2-1
D gene: NA
clone size: many
V gene: TRBV28
CDR3 DNA: TGTGCCAGCAGTCGATTCAAATACAATGAGCAGTTCTTC
CDR3 protein: CASSRFKYNEQFF

J gene: TRBJ2-5
D gene: TRBD2
clone size: NA
V gene: TRBV29-1
CDR3 DNA: TGCAGCGCCTTAGCGGGAGGGAGGGAGACCCAGTACTTC
CDR3 protein: CSALAGGRETQYF

J gene: TRBJ2-7
D gene: TRBD2
clone size: NA
V gene: TRBV5-4
CDR3 DNA: TGTGCCAGCAGCTTGGGACTAGCGGTTTCCTACGAGCAGTACTTC
CDR3 protein: CASSLGLAVSYEQYF

J gene: TRBJ1-1
D gene: NA
clone size: many
V gene: TRBV3-1
CDR3 DNA: TGTGCCAGCAGCCAAGAGGGGGCTCGGACTGAAGCTTTCTTT
CDR3 protein: CASSQEGARTEAFF

J gene: TRBJ2-2
D gene: TRBD2
clone size: few
V gene: TRBV5-1
CDR3 DNA: TGCGCCAGCAGCTTGCTTGGGACTAGCGGGAGGATCGGGGAGCTGTTTTTT
CDR3 protein: CASSLLGTSGRIGELFF

J gene: TRBJ2-5
D gene: NA
clone size: many
V gene: TRBV20-1
CDR3 DNA: TGCAGTGCTTGGAAGGACAGTGAGACCCAGTACTTC
CDR3 protein: CSAWKDSETQYF

J gene: TRBJ2-7
D gene: TRBD1
clone size: NA
V gene: TRBV19
CDR3 DNA: TGTGCCAGTAGTACTCAACGGAGCACAGGGGGCAAGTACGAGCAGTACTTC
CDR3 protein: CASSTQRSTGGKYEQYF

J gene: TRBJ2-3
D gene: NA
clone size: NA
V gene: TRBV5-1
CDR3 DNA: TGCGCCAGCAGCCATCAGGGTTCGGATACGCAGTATTTT
CDR3 protein: CASSHQGSDTQYF

J gene: TRBJ2-3
D gene: NA
clone size: few
V gene: TRBV5-1
CDR3 DNA: TGCGCCAGCAGCAGAGAAGGGGGAACGAGCACAGATACGCAGTATTTT
CDR3 protein: CASSREGGTSTDTQYF

J gene: TRBJ2-3
D gene: TRBD2
clone size: few
V gene: TRBV7-9
CDR3 DNA: TGTGCCAGCAGCTTAAGCGGGAGGCAGACAGATACGCAGTATTTT
CDR3 protein: CASSLSGRQTDTQYF

J gene: TRBJ2-3
D gene: TRBD2
clone size: NA
V gene: TRBV20-1
CDR3 DNA: TGCAGTGCCGCTCCGATCCTACTAGCGGCTAGCACAGATACGCAGTATTTT
CDR3 protein: CSAAPILLAASTDTQYF

J gene: TRBJ2-5
D gene: NA
clone size: many
V gene: TRBV12-3/TRBV12-4
CDR3 DNA: TGTGCCAGCAGCCGTTTATCCAGGGAGACCCAGTACTTC
CDR3 protein: CASSRLSRETQYF

J gene: TRBJ2-7
D gene: NA
clone size: many
V gene: TRBV7-9
CDR3 DNA: TGTGCCAGCAGCCCCCCGGACGCATTTCTCGAGCAGTACTTC
CDR3 protein: CASSPPDAFLEQYF

J gene: TRBJ2-1
D gene: NA
clone size: many
V gene: TRBV7-3
CDR3 DNA: TGTGCCAGCAGCTTACACGGCGTTAGCTCCTACAATGAGCAGTTCTTC
CDR3 protein: CASSLHGVSSYNEQFF

J gene: TRBJ1-2
D gene: TRBD1
clone size: many
V gene: TRBV3-1
CDR3 DNA: TGTGCCAGCAGCCCTGACAGGGTCCTCTATGGCTACACCTTC
CDR3 protein: CASSPDRVLYGYTF

J gene: TRBJ1-1
D gene: TRBD1
clone size: many
V gene: TRBV12-3/TRBV12-4
CDR3 DNA: TGTGCCAGCCGAGGGGGCGGGAACACTGAAGCTTTCTTT
CDR3 protein: CASRGGGNTEAFF

J gene: TRBJ2-1
D gene: TRBD1
clone size: many
V gene: TRBV12-5
CDR3 DNA: TGTGCTAGTGGTTTGGTCCTCCCGGGACAGGGATACAATGAGCAGTTCTTC
CDR3 protein: CASGLVLPGQGYNEQFF

J gene: TRBJ2-1
D gene: TRBD2
clone size: many
V gene: TRBV14
CDR3 DNA: TGTGCCAGCAGCCGGGTACCGGGACTAGCGTTTCATGAGCAGTTCTTC
CDR3 protein: CASSRVPGLAFHEQFF

J gene: TRBJ2-3
D gene: TRBD1
clone size: many
V gene: TRBV20-1
CDR3 DNA: TGCAGTGCTCTGGATCAGGGACAGGGGTTGGCAGATACGCAGTATTTT
CDR3 protein: CSALDQGQGLADTQYF

J gene: TRBJ2-1
D gene: TRBD2
clone size: many
V gene: TRBV3-1
CDR3 DNA: TGTGCCAGCAGCCCCCAGGGACTAGCGGGAGACAATGAGCAGTTCTTC
CDR3 protein: CASSPQGLAGDNEQFF